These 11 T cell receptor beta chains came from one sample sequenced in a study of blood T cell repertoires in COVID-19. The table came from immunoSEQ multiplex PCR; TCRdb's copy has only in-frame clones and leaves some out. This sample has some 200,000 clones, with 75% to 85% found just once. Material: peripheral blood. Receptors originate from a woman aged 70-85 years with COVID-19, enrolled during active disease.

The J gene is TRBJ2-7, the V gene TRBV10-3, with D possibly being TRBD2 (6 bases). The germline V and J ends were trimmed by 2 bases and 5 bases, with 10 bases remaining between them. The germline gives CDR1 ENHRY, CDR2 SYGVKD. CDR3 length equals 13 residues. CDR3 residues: CAISEPWEDEQYF. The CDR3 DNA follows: TGTGCCATCAGTGAGCCATGGGAGGACGAGCAGTACTTC.

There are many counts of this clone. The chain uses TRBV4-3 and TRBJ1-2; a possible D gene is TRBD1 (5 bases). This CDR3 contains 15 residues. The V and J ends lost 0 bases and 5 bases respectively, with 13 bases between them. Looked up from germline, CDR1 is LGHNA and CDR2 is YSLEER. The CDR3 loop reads CASSQDGAGYYGYTF. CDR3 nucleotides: TGCGCCAGCAGCCAAGATGGGGCAGGGTATTATGGCTACACCTTC.

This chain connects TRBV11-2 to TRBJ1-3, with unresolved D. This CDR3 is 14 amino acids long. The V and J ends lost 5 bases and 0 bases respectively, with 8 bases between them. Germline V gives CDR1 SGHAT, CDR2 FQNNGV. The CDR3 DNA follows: TGTGCCAGCAGCCCAGCGAGCTCTGGAAACACCATATATTTT. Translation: CASSPASSGNTIYF.

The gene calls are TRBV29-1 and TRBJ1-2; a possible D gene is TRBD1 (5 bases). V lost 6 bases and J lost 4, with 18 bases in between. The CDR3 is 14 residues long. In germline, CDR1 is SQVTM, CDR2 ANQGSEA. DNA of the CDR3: TGCAGCGTCCGACCCGGGGGATCGACCTATGGCTACACCTTC. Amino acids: CSVRPGGSTYGYTF.

The CDR3 nucleotides are TGTGCCAGCAGGGCAACAGGGGGCGAGGAAAAACTGTTTTTT. Its protein product is CASRATGGEEKLFF. The J gene is TRBJ1-4, the V gene TRBV5-6; TRBD1 matches at 9 bases. Germline CDR1 SGHDT, CDR2 YYEEEE. The V and J ends lost 5 bases and 8 bases, in that order; junction bases with no gene match: 7. The CDR3 length is 14 residues.

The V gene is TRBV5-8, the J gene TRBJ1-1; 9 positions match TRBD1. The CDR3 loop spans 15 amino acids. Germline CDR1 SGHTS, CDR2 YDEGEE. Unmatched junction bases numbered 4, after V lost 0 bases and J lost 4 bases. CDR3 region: CASSLGMTGGTEAFF. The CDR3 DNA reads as TGTGCCAGCAGCTTGGGAATGACAGGGGGCACTGAAGCTTTCTTT.

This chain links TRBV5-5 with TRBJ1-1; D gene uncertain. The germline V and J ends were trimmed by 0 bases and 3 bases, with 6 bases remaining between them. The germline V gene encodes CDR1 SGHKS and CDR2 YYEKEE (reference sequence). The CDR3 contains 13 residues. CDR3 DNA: TGTGCCAGCAGCTTGGTGGGCGACACTGAAGCTTTCTTT. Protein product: CASSLVGDTEAFF.

The DNA of the CDR3 is TGTGCCACCAGCAGAGAATCTAGGAGTGGAAACACCATATATTTT. Protein sequence: CATSRESRSGNTIYF. This rearrangement joins TRBV15 to TRBJ1-3; no clear D gene. The CDR3 has 15 residues. Germline CDR1 reads LNHNV; CDR2 reads YYDKDF (reference sequence). Trimming pared 0 bases from V and 3 bases from J, leaving 9 bases between.

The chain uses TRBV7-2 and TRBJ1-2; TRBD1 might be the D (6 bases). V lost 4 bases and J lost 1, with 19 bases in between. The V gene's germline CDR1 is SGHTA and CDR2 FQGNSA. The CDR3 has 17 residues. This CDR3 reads CASSSQTGSGYNYGYTF. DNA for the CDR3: TGTGCCAGCAGCTCCCAAACAGGGTCAGGATATAACTATGGCTACACCTTC.

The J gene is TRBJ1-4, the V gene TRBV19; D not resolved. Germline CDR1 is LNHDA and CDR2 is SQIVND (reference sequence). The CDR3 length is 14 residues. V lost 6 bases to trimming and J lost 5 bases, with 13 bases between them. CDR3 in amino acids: CASSGGWRNEKLFF. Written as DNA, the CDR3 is TGTGCCAGTAGCGGCGGTTGGCGGAATGAAAAACTGTTTTTT.

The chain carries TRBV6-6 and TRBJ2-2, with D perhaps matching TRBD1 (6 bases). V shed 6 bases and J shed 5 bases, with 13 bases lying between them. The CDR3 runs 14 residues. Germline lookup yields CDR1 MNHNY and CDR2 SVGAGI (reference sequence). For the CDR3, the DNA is TGTGCCAGCAGAATCGGACAGTCGACCGGGGAGCTGTTTTTT. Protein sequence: CASRIGQSTGELFF.